The next 27 T cell receptor beta chains were all read from a single sample in a study of cytomegalovirus exposure and HLA in healthy donors. Vbeta (60) and Jbeta (13) primers were used in the PCR. Libraries were prepared by immunoSEQ multiplex PCR; TCRdb keeps only in-frame clonotypes and omits some of them. The sample carries about 200,000 clones, 65% to 80% recorded once. Specimen: PBMCs. The origin of the receptors is a girl aged 2 to 9 in good health and CMV-seronegative.

This chain connects TRBV27 to TRBJ2-7, with 9 bases lining up with TRBD2. The CDR3 extends over 15 amino acids. Germline V gene sequence: CDR1 MNHEY, CDR2 SMNVEV (reference sequence). J lost 5 bases, V lost 5 bases, and 10 bases had no gene match. The CDR3 nucleotides read TGTGCCAGCAGTCCGGCCCCTAGCGGGAACAACGAGCAGTACTTC. Translated, it gives CASSPAPSGNNEQYF.

V usage is TRBV19 and J usage is TRBJ2-5; D is undetermined. V dropped 6 bases and J dropped 3 bases, with 23 bases sitting between them. Germline loops: CDR1 LNHDA, CDR2 SQIVND (reference sequence). CDR3 length equals 17 residues. The CDR3 DNA sequence: TGTGCCAGTAGGAGGTCAGTCGGGTACCTTTTCGAAGAGACCCAGTACTTC. Its translation is CASRRSVGYLFEETQYF.

The V and J genes are TRBV12-5 and TRBJ1-1, with D perhaps TRBD1 (5 bases). The germline V gene encodes CDR1 LGHNT and CDR2 FRNRAP. Trimming removed 2 bases at V and 5 bases at J, with 12 bases between. This CDR3 is 14 amino acids long. DNA for the CDR3: TGTGCTAGTGGTTTGTCCGGGGGGGGGACTGAAGCTTTCTTT. Translation: CASGLSGGGTEAFF. The variable domain in full, completed from reference TRBV12-5 and TRBJ1-1, reads DARVTQTPRHKVTEMGQEVTMRCQPILGHNTVFWYRQTMMQGLELLAYFRNRAPLDDSGMPKDRFSAEMPDATLATLKIQPSEPRDSAVYFCASGLSGGGTEAFFGQGTRLTVV.

The chain carries TRBV11-2 and TRBJ2-7; 7 positions match TRBD2. J was trimmed by 1 base and V by 0 bases; bases with no gene match: 3. CDR1 is SGHAT and CDR2 is FQNNGV in the germline V gene. This CDR3 contains 15 residues. DNA for the CDR3: TGTGCCAGCAGCTTAGAGGCGGGAGAGTCCTACGAGCAGTACTTC. It yields the protein CASSLEAGESYEQYF.

The rearrangement links TRBV10-3 to TRBJ1-6; D possibly corresponds to TRBD1 (5 bases). The V end was cut by 4 bases, the J end by 7 bases, with 5 bases between. The CDR3 runs 12 residues. Germline lookup yields CDR1 ENHRY and CDR2 SYGVKD. DNA of the CDR3: TGTGCCATCAGTGCAGGGAATTCACCCCTCCACTTT. Protein product: CAISAGNSPLHF.

The rearrangement uses TRBV2 and TRBJ1-5; a possible D gene is TRBD1 (6 bases). V was clipped by 3 bases and J by 5 bases, with 11 bases between them. This CDR3 spans 14 amino acids. CDR1 SNHLY and CDR2 FYNNEI come from the germline V gene. CDR3 DNA: TGTGCCAGCAGTGAGTCCAGGGGTGATCAGCCCCAGCATTTT. As protein: CASSESRGDQPQHF.

The genes are TRBV20-1 and TRBJ2-4; 8 nucleotides match TRBD1. The CDR3 consists of 10 residues. CDR1 DFQATT and CDR2 SNEGSKA come from the germline V gene (reference sequence). V shed 6 bases and J 8 bases; nucleotides not matched to a gene: 0. The CDR3 loop is CSADRDIQYF. In nucleotides, the CDR3 is TGCAGTGCGGACAGGGACATTCAGTACTTC.

Only a few counts were recorded for this clone. The genes are TRBV19 and TRBJ1-2, with 8 positions matching TRBD1. The CDR3 has 16 amino acids. CDR1 and CDR2 (germline): LNHDA, SQIVND (reference sequence). With V trimmed by 7 bases and J by 8 bases, 18 bases remained unmatched. The CDR3 nucleotides are TGTGCCAGTATTCTACAGGGGGGGATTAAGTCTGGAGGCTACACCTTC. Translated: CASILQGGIKSGGYTF. Drawing the rest from reference TRBV19 and TRBJ1-2, the complete variable domain is DGGITQSPKYLFRKEGQNVTLSCEQNLNHDAMYWYRQDPGQGLRLIYYSQIVNDFQKGDIAEGYSVSREKKESFPLTVTSAQKNPTAFYLCASILQGGIKSGGYTFGSGTRLTVV.

This clone was detected only once. The V and J genes are TRBV19 and TRBJ1-2; D might be TRBD1 (5 bases). The ends were cut back, 6 bases at V and 8 bases at J, with 13 bases in the middle. Germline assignment: CDR1 LNHDA and CDR2 SQIVND (reference sequence). The CDR3 consists of 12 residues. CDR3 DNA: TGTGCCAGTAGCACCGAGCGGGGCGGCTACACCTTC. Protein: CASSTERGGYTF. Supplemented by reference TRBV19 and TRBJ1-2, the full variable domain reads DGGITQSPKYLFRKEGQNVTLSCEQNLNHDAMYWYRQDPGQGLRLIYYSQIVNDFQKGDIAEGYSVSREKKESFPLTVTSAQKNPTAFYLCASSTERGGYTFGSGTRLTVV.

The rearrangement uses TRBV2 and TRBJ2-1; TRBD2 aligns across 13 bases. This CDR3 is built from 17 residues. Germline lookup yields CDR1 SNHLY and CDR2 FYNNEI. The V and J ends lost 2 bases and 7 bases, in that order; junction bases with no gene match: 8. CDR3 protein: CASSETAAGLAGNEQFF. CDR3 DNA: TGTGCCAGCAGTGAAACGGCCGCGGGACTAGCGGGAAATGAGCAGTTCTTC.

The chain employs TRBV10-3 and TRBJ2-7; a possible D gene is TRBD2 (5 bases). V was pared by 10 bases and J by 8 bases, with 15 bases between. Per the germline V gene, CDR1 is ENHRY and CDR2 is SYGVKD. This CDR3 has 11 residues. The DNA of the CDR3 is TGTGCCACGCTCGAGGGAGAAAAGCAGTACTTC. This gives the protein CATLEGEKQYF.

This clone was observed a few times. The J gene is TRBJ1-2, the V gene TRBV5-8, with 8 bases matching TRBD1. Per germline, CDR1 SGHTS and CDR2 YDEGEE. The CDR3 extends over 18 amino acids. V shed 2 bases, J shed 6 bases, and the junction held 18 bases outside the gene matches. Here the CDR3 reads CASSLSPLCRGQYDGYTF. CDR3 DNA sequence: TGTGCCAGCAGCTTATCTCCCCTTTGCAGGGGGCAATATGATGGCTACACCTTC.

This chain links TRBV2 with TRBJ2-1; D is undetermined. There are 12 residues in the CDR3. Trimming removed 5 bases from V and 5 bases from J, with 7 bases in between. Germline V gives CDR1 SNHLY, CDR2 FYNNEI. CDR3 sequence (DNA): TGTGCCAGCAGTACGTACAACAATGAGCAGTTCTTC. Translation gives CASSTYNNEQFF.

This sequence joins TRBV11-2 and TRBJ2-2; D is possibly TRBD2 (5 bases). The CDR3 has 16 residues. Looked up from germline, CDR1 is SGHAT and CDR2 is FQNNGV. V lost 1 base, J lost 1 base, and 10 bases lay in between. CDR3: CASSLGLAMNTGELFF. DNA of the CDR3: TGTGCCAGCAGCTTAGGGTTAGCGATGAACACCGGGGAGCTGTTTTTT.

The V call is TRBV5-1, the J call TRBJ2-5, with D unclear. Germline V gene lookup returns CDR1 SGHRS and CDR2 YFSETQ. CDR3 size: 13 residues. The germline V and J ends were trimmed by 2 bases and 5 bases, with 10 bases remaining between them. CDR3 DNA: TGCGCCAGCAGCTTATTCCGGGTGGAGACCCAGTACTTC. Amino acids: CASSLFRVETQYF.

A single count supports this clone. The chain has TRBV12-5 and TRBJ2-5, with D possibly TRBD1 on 5 matching bases. Germline V gives CDR1 LGHNT, CDR2 FRNRAP. V was pared by 1 base and J by 11 bases, with 11 bases between. CDR3 length equals 12 residues. The CDR3 here is CASGLDDRQQYF. Here the CDR3 DNA reads TGTGCTAGTGGTTTGGACGACCGACAGCAGTACTTC. Together with reference TRBV12-5 and TRBJ2-5, the CDR3 gives the full variable domain: DARVTQTPRHKVTEMGQEVTMRCQPILGHNTVFWYRQTMMQGLELLAYFRNRAPLDDSGMPKDRFSAEMPDATLATLKIQPSEPRDSAVYFCASGLDDRQQYFGPGTRLLVL.

This clone has more than one count but fewer than ten. This chain joins TRBV9 and TRBJ2-2; D remains unclear. Trimming removed 0 bases from V and 6 bases from J, with 9 bases in between. Germline loops: CDR1 SGDLS, CDR2 YYNGEE. The CDR3 spans 14 residues. CDR3 amino acids: CASSVAGGPGELFF. In DNA form, the CDR3 reads TGTGCCAGCAGCGTAGCCGGCGGCCCCGGGGAGCTGTTTTTT.

This chain joins TRBV4-2 and TRBJ2-2, with unresolved D. The CDR3 contains 13 residues. V was clipped by 3 bases and J by 4 bases, with 6 bases between them. Germline-derived CDR1 and CDR2 are LGHNA and YNFKEQ. CDR3 residues: CASSQHSTGELFF. The CDR3 DNA sequence: TGTGCCAGCAGCCAGCACAGCACCGGGGAGCTGTTTTTT.

CDR3 nucleotide sequence: TGTGCCAGCAGTACCCGACAGGGTGGGCACGAGCAGTACTTC. Its translation is CASSTRQGGHEQYF. J is TRBJ2-7 and V is TRBV27; 7 bases are a match to TRBD1. CDR1 MNHEY and CDR2 SMNVEV come from the germline V gene (reference sequence). With 5 bases clipped from V and 5 bases from J, the junction kept 9 bases outside the gene matches. The CDR3 covers 14 residues.

This chain connects TRBV11-1 to TRBJ2-7; 7 bases are a match to TRBD1. Germline CDR1 and CDR2: SGHAT and FQDESV (reference sequence). V trimming: 3 bases; J trimming: 3 bases; junction bases outside the gene matches: 8. CDR3 size: 15 residues. CDR3: CASSLSRDSYYEQYF. The CDR3, as DNA: TGTGCCAGCAGCTTGTCGAGGGACAGCTACTACGAGCAGTACTTC.

This clone was observed once. The chain uses TRBV14 and TRBJ2-3, with TRBD1 matching over 8 bases. Per the germline V gene, CDR1 is SGHDN and CDR2 is FVKESK. The CDR3 is 16 residues long. V lost 3 bases, J lost 4 bases, and 9 bases stayed unmatched. The CDR3, as DNA: TGTGCCAGCAGCCAGGGAAGGACAGGGATCCCAGATACGCAGTATTTT. It codes for CASSQGRTGIPDTQYF. Variable domain in full (rest from reference TRBV14 and TRBJ2-3): EAGVTQFPSHSVIEKGQTVTLRCDPISGHDNLYWYRRVMGKEIKFLLHFVKESKQDESGMPNNRFLAERTGGTYSTLKVQPAELEDSGVYFCASSQGRTGIPDTQYFGPGTRLTVL.

This chain links TRBV19 with TRBJ2-5, with D possibly TRBD1 on 6 matching bases. The J call is uncertain, as TRBJ2-7 better fits the DNA end. Germline CDR1 is LNHDA and CDR2 is SQIVND (reference sequence). The CDR3 has 14 residues. The CDR3 loop is CASRGADIDHEQYF. CDR3 sequence (DNA): TGTGCCAGTAGGGGGGCAGACATCGACCACGAGCAGTACTTC.

V usage is TRBV11-3 and J usage is TRBJ2-1; tentative D call: TRBD2 (5 bases). Between the trimmed V and J ends, which lost 2 bases and 15 bases, there was a span of 20 bases. CDR1 and CDR2 (germline): SGHNT, YENEEA. The CDR3 extends over 14 amino acids. CDR3 sequence reads: CASSLSAPARGRFF. The CDR3 bases are TGTGCCAGCAGCTTATCTGCCCCTGCTAGAGGGCGGTTCTTC.

The chain couples TRBV18 to TRBJ1-2, with a weak D call TRBD1 (5 bases). CDR3 length: 15 amino acids. The germline CDR1 and CDR2 sequences are KGHSH and LQKENI. Deletions cut 2 bases from V and 0 bases from J, with 10 bases between. The DNA for the CDR3 is TGTGCCAGCTCACCAGCGACAGTGGCTAACTATGGCTACACCTTC. It yields the protein CASSPATVANYGYTF.

This chain joins TRBV5-1 and TRBJ1-4; possible D gene TRBD1, 6 bases. Trimming pared 5 bases from V and 4 bases from J, leaving 9 bases between. The V gene's germline CDR1 is SGHRS and CDR2 YFSETQ. CDR3 size: 13 residues. CDR3 in DNA: TGCGCCAGCAGACAGGACAGTAATGAAAAACTGTTTTTT. As protein: CASRQDSNEKLFF.

The gene calls are TRBV9 and TRBJ2-1; TRBD1 aligns across 12 bases. The CDR3 has 15 residues. The germline gives CDR1 SGDLS, CDR2 YYNGEE. V dropped 4 bases and J dropped 15; count of bases not matched to a gene: 14. The DNA for the CDR3 is TGTGCCAGCAGCCACGCCGCACCGGGACAGGGGGCATTGTTCTTC. It translates to CASSHAAPGQGALFF.

The chain recombines TRBV27 with TRBJ2-7; 9 bases map to TRBD2. Germline loops: CDR1 MNHEY, CDR2 SMNVEV (reference sequence). J lost 0 bases, V lost 6 bases, and 9 bases had no gene match. The CDR3 runs 16 residues. CDR3 residues: CASRLIAGVSSYEQYF. Here the CDR3 DNA reads TGTGCCAGCAGATTAATAGCGGGGGTGAGCTCCTACGAGCAGTACTTC.